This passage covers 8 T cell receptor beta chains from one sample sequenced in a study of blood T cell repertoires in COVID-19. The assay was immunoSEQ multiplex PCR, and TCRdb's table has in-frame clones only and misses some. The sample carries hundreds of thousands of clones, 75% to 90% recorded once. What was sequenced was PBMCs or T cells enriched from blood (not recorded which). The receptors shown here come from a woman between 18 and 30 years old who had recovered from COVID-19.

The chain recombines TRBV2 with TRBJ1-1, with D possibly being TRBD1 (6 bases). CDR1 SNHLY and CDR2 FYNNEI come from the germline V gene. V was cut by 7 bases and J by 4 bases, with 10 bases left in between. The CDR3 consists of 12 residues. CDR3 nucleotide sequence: TGTGCCAGCAAGGGAGGGGGCACTGAAGCTTTCTTT. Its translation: CASKGGGTEAFF.

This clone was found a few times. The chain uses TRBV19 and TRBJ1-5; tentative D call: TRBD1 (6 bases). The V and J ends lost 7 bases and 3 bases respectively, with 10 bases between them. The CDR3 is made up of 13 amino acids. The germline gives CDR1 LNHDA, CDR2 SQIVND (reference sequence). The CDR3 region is CASTRDINQPQHF. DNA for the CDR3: TGTGCCAGTACCAGGGACATCAATCAGCCCCAGCATTTT. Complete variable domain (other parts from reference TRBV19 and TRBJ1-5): DGGITQSPKYLFRKEGQNVTLSCEQNLNHDAMYWYRQDPGQGLRLIYYSQIVNDFQKGDIAEGYSVSREKKESFPLTVTSAQKNPTAFYLCASTRDINQPQHFGDGTRLSIL.

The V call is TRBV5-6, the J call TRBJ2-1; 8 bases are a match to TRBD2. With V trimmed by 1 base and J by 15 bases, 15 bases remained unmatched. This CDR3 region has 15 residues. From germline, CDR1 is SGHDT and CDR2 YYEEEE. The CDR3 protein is CASSLIGAGATSPFF. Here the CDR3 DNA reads TGTGCCAGCAGCTTGATAGGAGCGGGGGCCACATCTCCGTTCTTC.

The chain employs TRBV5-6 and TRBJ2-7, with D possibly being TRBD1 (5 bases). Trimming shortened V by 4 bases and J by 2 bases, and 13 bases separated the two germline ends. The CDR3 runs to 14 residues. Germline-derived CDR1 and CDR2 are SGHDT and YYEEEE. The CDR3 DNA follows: TGTGCCAGCAGCCCCCTGACAGTTACCTACGAGCAGTACTTC. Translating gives CASSPLTVTYEQYF.

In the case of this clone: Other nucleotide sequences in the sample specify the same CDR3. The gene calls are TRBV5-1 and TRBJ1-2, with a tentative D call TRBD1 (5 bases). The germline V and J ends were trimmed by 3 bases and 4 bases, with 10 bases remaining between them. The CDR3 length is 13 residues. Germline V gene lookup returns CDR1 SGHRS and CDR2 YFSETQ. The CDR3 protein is CASSSGQGYGYTF. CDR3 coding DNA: TGCGCCAGCAGCTCAGGGCAAGGCTATGGCTACACCTTC.

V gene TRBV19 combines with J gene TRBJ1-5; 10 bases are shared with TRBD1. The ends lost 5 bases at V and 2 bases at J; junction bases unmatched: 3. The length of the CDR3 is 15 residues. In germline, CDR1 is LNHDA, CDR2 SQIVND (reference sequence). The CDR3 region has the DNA TGTGCCAGTAGTCCCGACAGGGGGCGCAATCAGCCCCAGCATTTT. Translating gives CASSPDRGRNQPQHF.

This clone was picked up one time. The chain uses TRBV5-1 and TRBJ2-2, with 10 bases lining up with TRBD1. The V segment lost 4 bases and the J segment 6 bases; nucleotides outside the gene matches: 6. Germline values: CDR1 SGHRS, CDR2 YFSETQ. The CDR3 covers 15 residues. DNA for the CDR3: TGCGCCAGCAGCCTGACGGGACAGGGGCCCGGGGAGCTGTTTTTT. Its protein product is CASSLTGQGPGELFF.

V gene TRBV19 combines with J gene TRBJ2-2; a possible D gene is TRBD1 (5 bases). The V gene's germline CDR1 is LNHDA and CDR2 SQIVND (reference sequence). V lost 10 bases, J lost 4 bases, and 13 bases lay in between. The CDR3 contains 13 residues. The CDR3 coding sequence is TGTGCCACCAGGGAACAATTCACCGGGGAGCTGTTTTTT. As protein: CATREQFTGELFF.